The 13 T cell receptor beta chains in this list originate from one sample, sequenced in a study of T-cell reconstitution after alpha-beta-depleted transplantation in children. The authors prepared the TCRbeta library with unique molecular identifiers. TCRdb called the PCR reads again in MiXCR, with one record for every CDR3 protein. The sample records roughly 350,000 distinct CDR3 sequences, about 9.4% being singletons. The material sequenced was PBMCs from the stem cell graft donor, taken from the stem cell graft. Every receptor here comes from a human donor who donated a stem cell graft to a child with acute lymphoblastic leukemia.

This clonotype has a handful of counts. The chain carries TRBV11-2 and TRBJ1-1; no firm D call. Trimming stripped 5 bases from V and 6 bases from J, with 13 bases between. This CDR3 region has 13 residues. Germline values: CDR1 SGHAT, CDR2 FQNNGV. The CDR3 sequence is CASSLTMNAEAFF. The CDR3 DNA follows: TGTGCCAGCAGCCTAACAATGAATGCTGAAGCTTTCTTT. Drawing the rest from reference TRBV11-2 and TRBJ1-1, the complete variable domain is EAGVAQSPRYKIIEKRQSVAFWCNPISGHATLYWYQQILGQGPKLLIQFQNNGVVDDSQLPKDRFSAERLKGVDSTLKIQPAKLEDSAVYLCASSLTMNAEAFFGQGTRLTVV.

This chain joins TRBV7-8 and TRBJ2-1, with 9 bases lining up with TRBD1. CDR3 length equals 17 residues. The junction had 11 bases not matched to a gene; V was cut back by 5 bases and J by 3 bases. Germline CDR1 SGHVS, CDR2 FQNEAQ. The chain's CDR3 is CASSHKSGTGSYNEQFF. The DNA for the CDR3 is TGTGCCAGCAGCCATAAGTCCGGGACAGGGAGCTACAATGAGCAGTTCTTC.

A few counts support this clonotype. The chain joins TRBV29-1 to TRBJ1-2; D possibly corresponds to TRBD1 (5 bases). Germline V gene data show CDR1 as SQVTM and CDR2 as ANQGSEA. The CDR3 runs 11 residues. V lost 7 bases, J lost 4 bases, and 10 bases lay in between. CDR3 nucleotides: TGCAGCGCCCGGGACCCCTATGGCTACACCTTC. It encodes CSARDPYGYTF.

This chain uses TRBV4-3 with TRBJ2-5, with TRBD2 identical over 8 bases. Germline CDR1 is LGHNA and CDR2 is YSLEER. This CDR3 has 19 amino acids. The V segment lost 0 bases and the J segment 5 bases; nucleotides outside the gene matches: 17. In DNA form, the CDR3 reads TGCGCCAGCAGCCAAGAAATTTGGGACGCAGCGGGAGAGACGGAGACCCAGTACTTC. Protein product: CASSQEIWDAAGETETQYF.

The sample holds many counts of this clonotype. The rearrangement links TRBV27 to TRBJ2-1; D may be TRBD2 (7 bases). Germline assignment: CDR1 MNHEY and CDR2 SMNVEV (reference sequence). Trimming shortened V by 6 bases and J by 4 bases, and 16 bases separated the two germline ends. The CDR3 has 15 residues. The CDR3 sequence: CASSLVGGGYNEQFF. The CDR3, as DNA: TGTGCCAGCAGCCTGGTAGGGGGAGGGTACAATGAGCAGTTCTTC.

In this sample, this clonotype turned up many times. The chain has TRBV28 and TRBJ1-1; the D gene is possibly TRBD1 (5 bases). CDR3 length: 14 residues. Germline-derived CDR1 and CDR2 are MDHEN and SYDVKM. Between the trimmed V and J ends, which lost 2 bases and 5 bases, there was a span of 12 bases. This CDR3 reads CASSLPGRGTEAFF. Here the CDR3 DNA reads TGTGCCAGCAGTTTACCGGGACGAGGAACTGAAGCTTTCTTT.

In the case of this clonotype: Being one base from a much bigger clone, this may be a read error. The genes are TRBV11-1 and TRBJ2-7; tentatively, D is TRBD1 (5 bases). V lost 8 bases to trimming and J lost 3 bases, with 11 bases between them. Germline CDR1 SGHAT, CDR2 FQDESV (reference sequence). The CDR3 is 12 amino acids. The CDR3 region is CASENRRYEQYF. Written as DNA, the CDR3 is TGTGCCAGCGAAAACAGGCGCTACGAGCAGTACTTC.

This clonotype was counted at least ten times. The chain combines TRBV10-3 with TRBJ1-1, with TRBD1 matching over 7 bases. Per the germline V gene, CDR1 is ENHRY and CDR2 is SYGVKD. V trimming: 10 bases; J trimming: 6 bases; junction bases outside the gene matches: 11. The CDR3 runs 13 residues. The CDR3 sequence: CATQGTGEPEAFF. CDR3 DNA sequence: TGTGCCACCCAAGGAACAGGGGAACCTGAAGCTTTCTTT.

As to this clonotype: The CDR3 end shows no conserved phenylalanine or tryptophan, and so a read error is likely. The chain uses TRBV12-3 or TRBV12-4 and TRBJ2-3; no clear D. Between the trimmed V and J ends, which lost 8 bases and 7 bases, there was a span of 13 bases. The length of the CDR3 is 12 residues. The CDR3: CASRPLKNTQYL. CDR3 nucleotides: TGTGCCAGCCGTCCCCTCAAGAATACGCAGTATTTG.

As DNA, the CDR3 is TGTGCCAGCAGTCCACCGACAGGGCTCTCCTACAATGAGCAGTTCTTC. This sequence encodes CASSPPTGLSYNEQFF. The chain couples TRBV12-3 or TRBV12-4 to TRBJ2-1; TRBD1 matches 7 bases. The CDR3 consists of 16 residues. V lost 5 bases and J lost 0; bases outside the gene matches: 7.

This chain joins TRBV5-1 and TRBJ1-4, with 8 bases identical to TRBD1. CDR3 length: 15 residues. V lost 5 bases, J lost 5 bases, and 8 bases stayed unmatched. Germline V CDR1 and CDR2: SGHRS, YFSETQ. CDR3 residues: CASSSGTGFNEKLFF. CDR3 nucleotides: TGCGCCAGCAGTTCCGGGACAGGATTCAATGAAAAACTGTTTTTT.

The sample holds a few counts of this clonotype. V and J are TRBV28 and TRBJ2-7, with a weak D call TRBD1 (7 bases). CDR1 is MDHEN and CDR2 is SYDVKM in the germline V gene. The V and J ends lost 6 bases and 0 bases respectively, with 15 bases between them. The CDR3 contains 15 residues. CDR3 DNA: TGTGCCAGCAGGTCTTCAGGGGGGACCTCCTACGAGCAGTACTTC. Protein sequence: CASRSSGGTSYEQYF.

V gene TRBV5-1 combines with J gene TRBJ2-1; 9 bases match TRBD1. Trimming took 4 bases from V and 7 from J; bases not matched to a gene: 9. Germline V gene lookup returns CDR1 SGHRS and CDR2 YFSETQ. The CDR3 is 15 amino acids. The DNA for the CDR3 is TGCGCCAGCAGCCATGGGACAGGGCTGGGGAATGAGCAGTTCTTC. The encoded protein is CASSHGTGLGNEQFF. Filled out from reference TRBV5-1 and TRBJ2-1, the complete variable domain reads KAGVTQTPRYLIKTRGQQVTLSCSPISGHRSVSWYQQTPGQGLQFLFEYFSETQRNKGNFPGRFSGRQFSNSRSEMNVSTLELGDSALYLCASSHGTGLGNEQFFGPGTRLTVL.